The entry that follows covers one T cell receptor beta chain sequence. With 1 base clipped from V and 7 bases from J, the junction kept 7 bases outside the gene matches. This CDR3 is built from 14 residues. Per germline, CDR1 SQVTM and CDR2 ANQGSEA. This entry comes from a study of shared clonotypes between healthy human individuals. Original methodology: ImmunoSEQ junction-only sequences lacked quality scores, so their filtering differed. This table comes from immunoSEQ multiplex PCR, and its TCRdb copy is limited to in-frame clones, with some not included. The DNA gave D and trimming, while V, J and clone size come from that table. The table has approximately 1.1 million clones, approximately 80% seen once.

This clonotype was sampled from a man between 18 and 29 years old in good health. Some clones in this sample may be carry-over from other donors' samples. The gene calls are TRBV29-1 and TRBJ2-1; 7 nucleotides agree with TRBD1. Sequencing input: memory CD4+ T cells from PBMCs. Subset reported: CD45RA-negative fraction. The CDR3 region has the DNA TGCAGCGTTGAAGTTCGACAGGGTCGGAATGAGCAGTTCTTC. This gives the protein CSVEVRQGRNEQFF.